These 20 T cell receptor beta chains came from one sample sequenced in a study of blood T cell repertoires in COVID-19. Sequencing used immunoSEQ multiplex PCR; TCRdb keeps in-frame clones, though not all of them. The data hold around 200,000 clones, with 80% observed a single time. The sequencing sample was made of PBMCs or T cells enriched from blood (not recorded which). These receptors came from a woman aged 40 to 55 with acute COVID-19.

The CDR3 coding sequence is TGTGCCAGCAGTTCCGAGGGAGGGTTAGGCCAGCCCCAGCATTTT. Its protein is CASSSEGGLGQPQHF. The chain recombines TRBV28 with TRBJ1-5, with unresolved D. The CDR3 has 15 amino acids. V was clipped by 4 bases and J by 7 bases, with 17 bases between them. CDR1 is MDHEN and CDR2 is SYDVKM in the germline V gene.

The chain employs TRBV29-1 and TRBJ1-5; 7 nucleotides align to TRBD1. The CDR3 contains 13 residues. With V trimmed by 6 bases and J by 2 bases, 4 bases remained unmatched. CDR1 SQVTM and CDR2 ANQGSEA come from the germline V gene. CDR3 amino acids: CSVGGQGNQPQHF. The DNA for the CDR3 is TGCAGCGTAGGTGGACAGGGCAATCAGCCCCAGCATTTT.

The J gene is TRBJ1-6, the V gene TRBV19; TRBD1 aligns across 7 bases. Germline lookup yields CDR1 LNHDA and CDR2 SQIVND (reference sequence). Trimming cost V 7 bases and J 14 bases; bases outside gene matches: 17. The CDR3 consists of 15 residues. DNA for the CDR3: TGTGCCAGTACCCCTCCCGGGACAGTTGATACAACCCTCCACTTT. Amino acid sequence: CASTPPGTVDTTLHF. The full variable domain, with the rest looked up from reference TRBV19 and TRBJ1-6, is DGGITQSPKYLFRKEGQNVTLSCEQNLNHDAMYWYRQDPGQGLRLIYYSQIVNDFQKGDIAEGYSVSREKKESFPLTVTSAQKNPTAFYLCASTPPGTVDTTLHFGNGTRLTVT.

The rearrangement links TRBV2 to TRBJ1-4; 12 positions agree with TRBD1. V lost 5 bases, J lost 2 bases, and 6 bases stayed unmatched. The CDR3 is made up of 17 amino acids. Germline CDR1 reads SNHLY; CDR2 reads FYNNEI. The CDR3 region is CASSPGTGGKTNEKLFF. For the CDR3, the DNA is TGTGCCAGCAGTCCCGGGACAGGGGGCAAGACTAATGAAAAACTGTTTTTT.

This clone was observed many times. The chain carries TRBV14 and TRBJ2-1; TRBD2 matches 8 bases. V shed 1 base and J 6 bases; nucleotides not matched to a gene: 14. The length of the CDR3 is 18 residues. Germline lookup yields CDR1 SGHDN and CDR2 FVKESK. The CDR3 DNA sequence: TGTGCCAGCAGCCAAGGGGGCGGGATCGGGACTAGTCGCAATGAGCAGTTCTTC. Amino acid sequence: CASSQGGGIGTSRNEQFF.

CDR3 region: CASSQFTGTGDEQYF. The CDR3 nucleotides read TGTGCCAGCAGCCAATTCACCGGGACAGGGGACGAGCAGTACTTC. The gene calls are TRBV4-2 and TRBJ2-7, with TRBD1 matching over 10 bases. V shed 2 bases and J 5 bases; nucleotides not matched to a gene: 6. This CDR3 comprises 15 residues. Germline-derived CDR1 and CDR2 are LGHNA and YNFKEQ.

The chain is built from TRBV5-4 and TRBJ1-4, with D maybe TRBD1 (6 bases). CDR1 is SGHNT, CDR2 YYREEE, per germline (reference sequence). V lost 0 bases to trimming and J lost 7 bases, with 13 bases between them. The CDR3 contains 15 residues. CDR3 sequence (DNA): TGTGCCAGCAGCTTGGCGGGAGGGGGGGCTGAAAAACTGTTTTTT. Translated, it gives CASSLAGGGAEKLFF.

The chain links TRBV19 to TRBJ1-3, with TRBD1 as a possible D gene (5 bases). Germline V lookup: CDR1 LNHDA, CDR2 SQIVND (reference sequence). CDR3 length: 15 amino acids. Trimming left V 5 bases short and J 0 bases short, with 11 bases between. The CDR3, as DNA: TGTGCCAGTAGTTGGGGCAGGGCCTCTGGAAACACCATATATTTT. Translated, it gives CASSWGRASGNTIYF. The full variable domain, with the rest looked up from reference TRBV19 and TRBJ1-3, is DGGITQSPKYLFRKEGQNVTLSCEQNLNHDAMYWYRQDPGQGLRLIYYSQIVNDFQKGDIAEGYSVSREKKESFPLTVTSAQKNPTAFYLCASSWGRASGNTIYFGEGSWLTVV.

V and J are TRBV28 and TRBJ1-2, with TRBD1 as a possible D gene (6 bases). Trimming stripped 2 bases from V and 3 bases from J, with 10 bases between. CDR3 length: 14 residues. From germline, CDR1 is MDHEN and CDR2 SYDVKM. The CDR3: CASSLGPGDYGYTF. DNA for the CDR3: TGTGCCAGCAGTTTAGGACCAGGGGACTATGGCTACACCTTC.

This rearrangement joins TRBV9 to TRBJ1-6; 10 positions match TRBD1. CDR1 and CDR2 from the germline V gene are SGDLS and YYNGEE. With 3 bases clipped from V and 10 bases from J, the junction kept 7 bases outside the gene matches. There are 15 residues in the CDR3. CDR3 coding DNA: TGTGCCAGCAGCGCCGGACAGGGGGTAGTATCACCCCTCCACTTT. Encoded protein: CASSAGQGVVSPLHF.

The rearrangement links TRBV5-4 to TRBJ2-3; TRBD2 might be the D (6 bases). There are 14 residues in the CDR3. The V and J ends lost 4 bases and 9 bases respectively, with 18 bases between them. The germline V gene has CDR1 SGHNT and CDR2 YYREEE (reference sequence). The CDR3 bases are TGTGCCAGCAGCACGGAGGGTGGGCAACGGACGCAGTATTTT. This sequence encodes CASSTEGGQRTQYF.

V usage is TRBV11-2 and J usage is TRBJ1-1, with TRBD1 identical over 11 bases. This CDR3 is built from 15 residues. V gave up 8 bases and J gave up 1 base; unmatched junction bases: 6. CDR1 and CDR2 (germline): SGHAT, FQNNGV. CDR3 DNA sequence: TGTGCCAGCGGACAGGGGGCAGGAAGGAACACTGAAGCTTTCTTT. Protein: CASGQGAGRNTEAFF.

A single count supports this clone. The rearrangement links TRBV10-2 to TRBJ2-7; D is possibly TRBD2 (6 bases). V lost 5 bases and J 0 bases, leaving 11 bases between the germline ends. The CDR3 consists of 14 residues. From germline, CDR1 is WSHSY and CDR2 SAAADI. CDR3 coding DNA: TGCGCCAGCAGTCCTACCGGGGGCTCCTACGAGCAGTACTTC. This encodes CASSPTGGSYEQYF.

The V and J genes are TRBV12-3 or TRBV12-4 and TRBJ1-5; D unresolved. V lost 5 bases, J lost 5 bases, and 10 bases lay in between. The CDR3 has 13 residues. CDR3 residues: CASSHPPDQPQHF. The DNA of the CDR3 is TGTGCCAGCAGTCATCCCCCGGATCAGCCCCAGCATTTT.

This clone was detected once. V gene TRBV5-6 combines with J gene TRBJ1-2; D not resolved. CDR3 size: 14 residues. V was cut by 0 bases and J by 2 bases, with 8 bases left in between. CDR1 and CDR2 (germline): SGHDT, YYEEEE. The CDR3 bases are TGTGCCAGCAGCTTGGTTGGAGAAAACTATGGCTACACCTTC. This codes for CASSLVGENYGYTF.

This chain links TRBV11-3 with TRBJ2-1; 9 nucleotides match TRBD1. Germline V gene lookup returns CDR1 SGHNT and CDR2 YENEEA. This CDR3 spans 17 amino acids. The V segment lost 4 bases and the J segment 3 bases; nucleotides outside the gene matches: 10. This chain's CDR3 is CASSSGRTGAYYNEQFF. CDR3 DNA sequence: TGTGCCAGCAGCTCGGGAAGGACAGGGGCCTACTACAATGAGCAGTTCTTC.

V and J are TRBV5-4 and TRBJ1-2, with 8 bases lining up with TRBD1. Germline V lookup: CDR1 SGHNT, CDR2 YYREEE (reference sequence). The trim removed 4 bases at V and 8 bases at J, leaving 13 bases unmatched. This CDR3 has 15 residues. The CDR3 reads CASSPGVTGGRGYTF. In DNA form, the CDR3 reads TGTGCCAGCAGCCCGGGCGTTACAGGGGGAAGGGGCTACACCTTC.

J is TRBJ1-1 and V is TRBV29-1; 9 bases agree with TRBD1. Germline CDR1 SQVTM, CDR2 ANQGSEA. This CDR3 spans 12 amino acids. V was clipped by 7 bases and J by 8 bases; unmatched bases: 8. CDR3 sequence: CSGHYGQGEAFF. CDR3 sequence (DNA): TGCAGCGGACATTATGGACAGGGGGAAGCTTTCTTT.

This clone was observed at least ten times. V is TRBV6-4 and J is TRBJ2-3; 7 nucleotides agree with TRBD2. V was pared by 3 bases and J by 1 base, with 4 bases of the junction left unmatched. Germline lookup yields CDR1 MRHNA and CDR2 SNTAGT. The CDR3 extends over 15 amino acids. The DNA of the CDR3 is TGTGCCAGCAGTGAATCGGCGGGGGGCACAGATACGCAGTATTTT. It specifies CASSESAGGTDTQYF.

This sequence joins TRBV29-1 and TRBJ2-7; D is possibly TRBD2 (5 bases). V was clipped by 6 bases and J by 3 bases, with 9 bases between them. CDR1 is SQVTM and CDR2 is ANQGSEA in the germline V gene. This CDR3 is 11 amino acids long. CDR3 DNA sequence: TGCAGCGTCGGCAGCGGCTACGAGCAGTACTTC. Translation: CSVGSGYEQYF.